The present entry profiles one T cell receptor (beta chain) with its context. Its antigen remains unidentified. This sample is part of a study of T-cell memory formation after mild COVID-19. MiXCR was run by TCRdb on the 5' RACE reads, yielding one entry per CDR3 protein. The table lists approximately 250,000 distinct CDR3 sequences, less than 20% of them singletons. Findings and limits, study-wide: CD4+ clones that contracted lay mainly in CM and EM; CD8+ ones lay in EMRA. Pre-infection memory held some responding clones, suggesting pre-existing cross-reactive T cells responded.

This clonotype was sampled from an adult woman who had mild COVID-19 (a few samples of this study predate the infection). Cell type and time point are not known. Sequencing was done on a sample of PBMCs or a T cell subset sorted from them (not recorded which).

The CDR3 nucleotides are TGTGCCAGTAGTATACAGGGGGTGGAGACCCAGTACTTC. This encodes CASSIQGVETQYF. The genes are TRBV19 and TRBJ2-5; the match to TRBD1 covers 7 bases. CDR3 size: 13 residues. The V gene's germline CDR1 is LNHDA and CDR2 SQIVND (reference sequence). The junction had 2 bases not matched to a gene; V was cut back by 2 bases and J by 5 bases.